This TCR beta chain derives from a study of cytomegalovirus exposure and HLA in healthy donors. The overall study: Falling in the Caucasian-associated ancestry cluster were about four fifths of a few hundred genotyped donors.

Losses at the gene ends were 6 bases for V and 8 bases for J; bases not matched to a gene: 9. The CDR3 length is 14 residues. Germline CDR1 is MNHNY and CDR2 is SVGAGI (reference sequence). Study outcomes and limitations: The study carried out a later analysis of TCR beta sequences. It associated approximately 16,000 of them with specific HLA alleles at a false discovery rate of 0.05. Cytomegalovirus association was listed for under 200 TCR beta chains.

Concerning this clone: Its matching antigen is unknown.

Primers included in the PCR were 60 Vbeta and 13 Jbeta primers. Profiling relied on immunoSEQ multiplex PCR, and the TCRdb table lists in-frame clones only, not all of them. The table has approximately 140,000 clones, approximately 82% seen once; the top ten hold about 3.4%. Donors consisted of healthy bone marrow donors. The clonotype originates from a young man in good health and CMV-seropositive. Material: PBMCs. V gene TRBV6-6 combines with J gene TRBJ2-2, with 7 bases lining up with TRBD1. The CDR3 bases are TGTGCCAGCAGGATTGACAGGGCCGGGGGGGAGCTGTTTTTT. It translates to CASRIDRAGGELFF.